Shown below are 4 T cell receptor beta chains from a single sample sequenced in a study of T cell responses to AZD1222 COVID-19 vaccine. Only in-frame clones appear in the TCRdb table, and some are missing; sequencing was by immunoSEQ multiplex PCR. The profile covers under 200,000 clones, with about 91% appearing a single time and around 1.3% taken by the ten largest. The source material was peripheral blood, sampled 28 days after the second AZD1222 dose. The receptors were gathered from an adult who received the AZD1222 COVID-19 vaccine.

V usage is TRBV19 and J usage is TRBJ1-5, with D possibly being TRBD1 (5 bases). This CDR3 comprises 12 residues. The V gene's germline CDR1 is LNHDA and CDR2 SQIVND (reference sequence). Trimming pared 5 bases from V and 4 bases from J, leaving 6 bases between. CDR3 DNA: TGTGCCAGTAGTCAGGGAAATCAGCCCCAGCATTTT. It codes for CASSQGNQPQHF.

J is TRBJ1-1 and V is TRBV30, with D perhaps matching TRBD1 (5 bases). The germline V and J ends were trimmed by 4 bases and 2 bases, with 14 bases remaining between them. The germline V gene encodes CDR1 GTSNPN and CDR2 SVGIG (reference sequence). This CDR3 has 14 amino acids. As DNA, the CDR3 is TGTGCCTGGACCTTAGGGACCGGAAACACTGAAGCTTTCTTT. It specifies CAWTLGTGNTEAFF.

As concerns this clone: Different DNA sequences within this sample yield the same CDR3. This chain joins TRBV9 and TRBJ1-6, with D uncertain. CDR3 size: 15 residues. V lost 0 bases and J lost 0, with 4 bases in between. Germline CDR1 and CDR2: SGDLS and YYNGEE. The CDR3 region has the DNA TGTGCCAGCAGCGTAGACAGCTCCTATAATTCACCCCTCCACTTT. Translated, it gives CASSVDSSYNSPLHF.

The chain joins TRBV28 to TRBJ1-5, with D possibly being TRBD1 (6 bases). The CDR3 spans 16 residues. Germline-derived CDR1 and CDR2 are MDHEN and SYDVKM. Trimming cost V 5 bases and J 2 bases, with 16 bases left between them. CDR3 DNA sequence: TGTGCCAGCAGTCTGACAGGTGGGGCTGGCAATCAGCCCCAGCATTTT. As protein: CASSLTGGAGNQPQHF.